The 14 T cell receptor beta chains below were found in one sample sequenced in a study of CD8+ T cells in alopecia areata. As for treatment: oral pan-JAK inhibitor, 5-10 mg twice daily. Investigators isolated RNA and reverse transcribed it into cDNA to act as the sequencing template. Clones were read by immunoSEQ multiplex PCR, and TCRdb kept only the in-frame ones, dropping some. The profile shows fewer than 350,000 clones, 58% of them singletons. The source material was CD4+ T cells sorted from blood, sampled at week 24, from a patient treated with tofacitinib. The receptor source for this set is a human donor with alopecia areata.

The sample holds a few counts of this clone. The rearrangement links TRBV19 to TRBJ1-2, with TRBD1 identical over 10 bases. After removal of 7 bases from V and 0 bases from J, the junction contained 5 bases not matched to a gene. CDR3 length: 15 residues. Germline CDR1 and CDR2: LNHDA and SQIVND (reference sequence). The CDR3 sequence: CASTTGQGPNYGYTF. CDR3 nucleotide sequence: TGTGCCAGTACTACGGGACAGGGGCCTAACTATGGCTACACCTTC.

This chain uses TRBV5-4 with TRBJ2-3; perhaps TRBD1 as D (6 bases). Germline CDR1 and CDR2: SGHNT and YYREEE (reference sequence). V was shortened by 4 bases and J by 1 base, with 10 bases between the two germline ends. This CDR3 has 14 amino acids. In DNA, the CDR3 is TGTGCCAGCAGCCTACAGGGTGGCACAGATACGCAGTATTTT. This gives the protein CASSLQGGTDTQYF.

Here the CDR3 reads CASRSPGSYEQYF. The CDR3 bases are TGTGCCAGCCGCTCGCCGGGCTCCTACGAGCAGTACTTC. The chain carries TRBV28 and TRBJ2-7, with D uncertain. Germline V gene lookup returns CDR1 MDHEN and CDR2 SYDVKM. The CDR3 is 13 amino acids. Trimming removed 8 bases from V and 0 bases from J, with 11 bases in between.

The chain links TRBV6-6 to TRBJ2-7, with a weak D call TRBD2 (6 bases). The CDR3 contains 11 residues. V lost 8 bases and J 6 bases, leaving 11 bases between the germline ends. Germline assignment: CDR1 MNHNY and CDR2 SVGAGI (reference sequence). In DNA, the CDR3 is TGTGCCAGCCGGGAGCGAAGCGAGCAGTACTTC. It codes for CASRERSEQYF.

This clone was seen only a few times. This chain uses TRBV29-1 with TRBJ1-1; D is unresolved. The CDR3 loop spans 12 amino acids. Germline CDR1 is SQVTM and CDR2 is ANQGSEA. V shed 6 bases and J shed 4 bases, with 12 bases lying between them. The CDR3, as DNA: TGCAGCGTCGACGGGAAAACCACTGAAGCTTTCTTT. Encoded protein: CSVDGKTTEAFF.

This clone was counted between two and nine times. The chain couples TRBV2 to TRBJ1-4; D gene uncertain. The CDR3 totals 16 residues. V shed 6 bases and J shed 6 bases, with 20 bases lying between them. Germline V gives CDR1 SNHLY, CDR2 FYNNEI. The CDR3 loop reads CASRTGMHGSDEKLFF. The CDR3 nucleotides are TGTGCCAGCAGAACCGGGATGCATGGGTCGGATGAAAAACTGTTTTTT.

V and J are TRBV7-2 and TRBJ2-5, with 7 bases fitting TRBD2. The CDR3 extends over 14 amino acids. Trimming cost V 2 bases and J 3 bases; bases outside gene matches: 3. Germline V gene sequence: CDR1 SGHTA, CDR2 FQGNSA. This chain's CDR3 is CASSLRAGKETQYF. CDR3 in DNA: TGTGCCAGCAGCTTAAGAGCGGGAAAAGAGACCCAGTACTTC.

This clone was seen more than once but under ten times. The gene calls are TRBV7-9 and TRBJ2-7; 11 nucleotides align to TRBD1. CDR3 length: 15 residues. Germline lookup yields CDR1 SEHNR and CDR2 FQNEAQ (reference sequence). V was pared by 0 bases and J by 5 bases, with 3 bases of the junction left unmatched. The CDR3 region has the DNA TGTGCCAGCAGCTTAGCCGGGACAGGGGGACACGAGCAGTACTTC. Amino acid sequence: CASSLAGTGGHEQYF.

J is TRBJ2-1 and V is TRBV2; unclear D gene. The CDR3 has 15 residues. Germline CDR1 is SNHLY and CDR2 is FYNNEI. The germline V and J ends were trimmed by 8 bases and 10 bases, with 24 bases remaining between them. The CDR3, as DNA: TGTGCCAGCTCAAACCGATTAGCCGCGGCAATCGAGCAGTTCTTC. Residues: CASSNRLAAAIEQFF.

The chain recombines TRBV5-1 with TRBJ1-2; TRBD1 might be the D (5 bases). Germline V lookup: CDR1 SGHRS, CDR2 YFSETQ. V lost 4 bases and J 7 bases, leaving 17 bases between the germline ends. This CDR3 has 14 residues. CDR3 residues: CASSGAQVKRGYTF. CDR3 DNA sequence: TGCGCCAGCAGCGGGGCACAGGTAAAGCGTGGCTACACCTTC. Combining the CDR3 with reference TRBV5-1 and TRBJ1-2 gives the whole variable domain KAGVTQTPRYLIKTRGQQVTLSCSPISGHRSVSWYQQTPGQGLQFLFEYFSETQRNKGNFPGRFSGRQFSNSRSEMNVSTLELGDSALYLCASSGAQVKRGYTFGSGTRLTVV.

This clone was detected only a few times. The J gene is TRBJ1-6, the V gene TRBV25-1; weak D call: TRBD1 (5 bases). Germline CDR1 reads MGHDK; CDR2 reads SYGVNS. This CDR3 has 15 amino acids. The ends were cut back, 1 base at V and 5 bases at J, with 9 bases in the middle. CDR3 bases: TGTGCCAGCAGTGAATTCAGGGCGGATAATTCACCCCTCCACTTT. It yields the protein CASSEFRADNSPLHF.

CDR3 bases: TGTGCCAGCAGTTATGGGAAGGGGGCCTCCTACGAGCAGTACTTC. Amino acids: CASSYGKGASYEQYF. This rearrangement joins TRBV2 to TRBJ2-7; 7 positions match TRBD1. Trimming took 5 bases from V and 0 from J; bases not matched to a gene: 7. The CDR3 sequence is 15 residues long. Germline loops: CDR1 SNHLY, CDR2 FYNNEI.

The V and J genes are TRBV25-1 and TRBJ1-2; TRBD1 is a possible D gene (5 bases). The CDR3 consists of 17 residues. Looked up from germline, CDR1 is MGHDK and CDR2 is SYGVNS. Trimming pared 3 bases from V and 4 bases from J, leaving 21 bases between. This CDR3 is CASSELAGNRRSYGYTF. CDR3 nucleotide sequence: TGTGCCAGCAGTGAGTTAGCTGGGAACAGGAGATCCTATGGCTACACCTTC.

V usage is TRBV30 and J usage is TRBJ1-1, with D possibly matching TRBD1 (5 bases). Per the germline V gene, CDR1 is GTSNPN and CDR2 is SVGIG (reference sequence). The CDR3 runs 14 residues. Trimming pared 2 bases from V and 1 base from J, leaving 11 bases between. CDR3 bases: TGTGCCTGGAGTTCCCCAGGGAAGAACACTGAAGCTTTCTTT. Encoded protein: CAWSSPGKNTEAFF.